This T cell receptor beta chain originates from a study of T cells expressing NK-cell markers. TCRdb reprocessed the 5' RACE reads, with one entry per CDR3 protein and no DNA. The data include 450,000 to 600,000 distinct CDR3 sequences; the top ten clones carry 3% to 4.5%. CDR3 size: 14 residues. Germline V gene sequence: CDR1 SGHRS, CDR2 YFSETQ. Sequenced input: blood T cells: a sorted CD56 or NKG2C T cell subset, CD4+ or CD8+ T cells, or bulk PBMC T cells (not recorded which). V and J are TRBV5-1 and TRBJ2-5; no DNA is available, so the TRBD2 call from TCRdb remains unchecked. The sequence was obtained from a man younger than 30 in good health. CDR3: CATSDGGALETQYF.